This is a list of T cell receptor beta chains from one sample in a study of blood T cell repertoires in COVID-19. Assay: immunoSEQ multiplex PCR; the TCRdb copy retains only in-frame clones and omits some. Of about 120,000 clones listed, around nine tenths are singletons. The sequenced sample consisted of peripheral blood. These receptors were taken from a man in his 60s with COVID-19, enrolled during active disease. The CDR3 runs from the conserved cysteine through the conserved F or W. A D gene is named only where the DNA matches it firmly. Part of the rows lack a size; the others show once, few, many or a class for expanded clones.

clone_size	d_call	v_call	j_call	cdr3_nt	cdr3_aa
NA	NA	TRBV30	TRBJ2-3	TGTGCCTGGGCCGGGCAGTCGAGGGAGAAGGCAGATACGCAGTATTTT	CAWAGQSREKADTQYF
NA	NA	TRBV12-3/TRBV12-4	TRBJ1-2	TGTGCCAGCAGTTTAGCACCTATTCGCGGCTACACCTTC	CASSLAPIRGYTF
NA	TRBD1	TRBV18	TRBJ2-7	TGTGCCAGCTCACTAAGACAGGGCCGCGAGCAGTACTTC	CASSLRQGREQYF
NA	TRBD2	TRBV5-4	TRBJ2-3	TGTGCCAGCAGCTCAGCGACTAGCGGCACAGATACGCAGTATTTT	CASSSATSGTDTQYF
NA	NA	TRBV19	TRBJ1-2	TGTGCCAGTAGGAAAACAGTAAACTATGGCTACACCTTC	CASRKTVNYGYTF
NA	TRBD2	TRBV27	TRBJ2-1	TGTGCCAGCAGCCCGACCGGGACTAGCAGGAATGAGCAGTTCTTC	CASSPTGTSRNEQFF
NA	TRBD1	TRBV7-9	TRBJ2-7	TGTGCCAGCAGCTTAGGGACAGGGAGTTACGAGCAGTACTTC	CASSLGTGSYEQYF
NA	TRBD2	TRBV9	TRBJ2-1	TGTGCCAGCAGCACCCGGGAAGGACTAGCGGGGGAGGGGAATGAGCAGTTCTTC	CASSTREGLAGEGNEQFF
once	TRBD2	TRBV3-1/TRBV3-2	TRBJ2-5	TGTGCCAGCAGCACACTAGCGGGGGGGCATGAGACCCAGTACTTC	CASSTLAGGHETQYF
NA	TRBD2	TRBV7-6	TRBJ2-1	TGTGCCAGCAGCACCGGGGGGGGTGAGCAGTTCTTC	CASSTGGGEQFF
NA	TRBD1	TRBV19	TRBJ1-2	TGTGCCAGTAGCATCGGACAGGTACCCCGTGAGGGCTACACCTTC	CASSIGQVPREGYTF
NA	TRBD1	TRBV19	TRBJ1-2	TGTGCCAGTAGCCCTCAGGGGGAAGGTGGCTACACCTTC	CASSPQGEGGYTF
NA	TRBD1	TRBV19	TRBJ1-1	TGTGCCAGTAGAGGGACAGGGGTCATGAACACTGAAGCTTTCTTT	CASRGTGVMNTEAFF
NA	TRBD1	TRBV19	TRBJ2-7	TGTGCCAGTAGTATGGGTCAGGGGGTTAACGAGCAGTACTTC	CASSMGQGVNEQYF
NA	NA	TRBV2	TRBJ1-2	TGTGCCAGCACAGCGGGGCTACGGTATGGCTACACCTTC	CASTAGLRYGYTF
NA	NA	TRBV6-1	TRBJ1-3	TGTGCCAGCAGTGAGTACTCTGGAAACACCATATATTTT	CASSEYSGNTIYF
NA	NA	TRBV10-1	TRBJ2-1	TGCGCCAGCAGTGAGTCTGACGGGATCTACAATGAGCAGTTCTTC	CASSESDGIYNEQFF